Each of the 11 T cell receptor beta chains below was sequenced from the same sample in a study of technical replicates of blood from a handful of donors (dated by TCRdb to between 2016 and 2019). To prepare the library, the immunoSEQ multiplex PCR assay was applied. TCRdb re-hosts the immuneACCESS table, in-frame sequences only. Its copies lack some clones; in the studies checked, an unresolved V gene accounts for under half of them, and the cause for the rest is not known. Here the sample has about 44,000 clones; 90% to 97% occur a single time. The ten largest clonotypes hold about 0.38% of the sample. The material sequenced was T cells isolated from PBMCs. The receptor source for this set is a human donor in good health.

The chain employs TRBV27 and TRBJ1-1; D is unresolved. Germline CDR1 MNHEY, CDR2 SMNVEV (reference sequence). The CDR3 spans 14 residues. The germline V and J ends were trimmed by 2 bases and 5 bases, with 12 bases remaining between them. CDR3 sequence reads: CASSLVGGRTEAFF. DNA for the CDR3: TGTGCCAGCAGTTTAGTGGGCGGGAGAACTGAAGCTTTCTTT.

The chain carries TRBV30 and TRBJ2-7; 7 bases are a match to TRBD1. This CDR3 has 13 residues. V lost 4 bases to trimming and J lost 3 bases; unmatched junction nucleotides: 6. Germline CDR1 is GTSNPN and CDR2 is SVGIG (reference sequence). CDR3 amino acids: CAWNRRTGYEQYF. The CDR3 DNA reads TGTGCCTGGAACCGTCGGACAGGCTACGAGCAGTACTTC.

This clone was recorded only once. The chain joins TRBV18 to TRBJ2-7; TRBD1 might be the D (6 bases). Between the trimmed V and J ends, which lost 0 bases and 5 bases, there was a span of 14 bases. CDR1 KGHSH and CDR2 LQKENI come from the germline V gene. There are 15 residues in the CDR3. CDR3 DNA sequence: TGTGCCAGCTCACCACCGGTGGTCAGGGGACACGAGCAGTACTTC. It translates to CASSPPVVRGHEQYF.

The V and J genes are TRBV9 and TRBJ2-1; unclear D gene. Germline CDR1 SGDLS, CDR2 YYNGEE. The CDR3 is made up of 13 amino acids. Trimming took off 3 bases at V and 0 bases at J, with 4 bases between the two ends. The CDR3 coding sequence is TGTGCCAGCAGCGACTACTCCTACAATGAGCAGTTCTTC. It specifies CASSDYSYNEQFF. Filled out from reference TRBV9 and TRBJ2-1, the complete variable domain reads DSGVTQTPKHLITATGQRVTLRCSPRSGDLSVYWYQQSLDQGLQFLIQYYNGEERAKGNILERFSAQQFPDLHSELNLSSLELGDSALYFCASSDYSYNEQFFGPGTRLTVL.

The chain is built from TRBV6-1 and TRBJ1-5, with a weak D call TRBD1 (5 bases). The CDR3 contains 15 residues. Germline V gene sequence: CDR1 MNHNS, CDR2 SASEGT. Trimming removed 3 bases at V and 4 bases at J, with 13 bases between. The CDR3 DNA sequence: TGTGCCAGCAGTGAGGTAGACAGTTCAAATCAGCCCCAGCATTTT. Protein sequence: CASSEVDSSNQPQHF.

V is TRBV5-1 and J is TRBJ2-5; possibly TRBD1 for D (5 bases). The CDR3 has 12 residues. CDR1 is SGHRS, CDR2 YFSETQ, per germline. V was shortened by 3 bases and J by 11 bases, with 14 bases between the two germline ends. The CDR3 here is CASSSNWGRQYF. The CDR3 coding sequence is TGCGCCAGCAGCTCTAATTGGGGCAGGCAGTACTTC.

The chain links TRBV16 to TRBJ1-1; D is possibly TRBD1 (5 bases). V lost 0 bases and J lost 11, with 16 bases in between. CDR3 size: 14 residues. The germline V gene encodes CDR1 KGHSY and CDR2 FQNENV. CDR3 coding DNA: TGTGCCAGCAGCCAATCGGGAGGGGCTAAGGGGGCTTTCTTT. This encodes CASSQSGGAKGAFF.

J is TRBJ2-7 and V is TRBV11-3; D is possibly TRBD1 (8 bases). The CDR3 is 16 amino acids. Germline V CDR1 and CDR2: SGHNT, YENEEA. Trimming took 6 bases from V and 1 from J, leaving 19 bases between them. The CDR3 region has the DNA TGTGCCAGCAGTTCAGGGGGCGGGAGAATTTCCTACGAGCAGTACTTC. Its protein product is CASSSGGGRISYEQYF. The full variable domain, with the rest looked up from reference TRBV11-3 and TRBJ2-7, is EAGVVQSPRYKIIEKKQPVAFWCNPISGHNTLYWYLQNLGQGPELLIRYENEEAVDDSQLPKDRFSAERLKGVDSTLKIQPAELGDSAVYLCASSSGGGRISYEQYFGPGTRLTVT.

The V call is TRBV10-3, the J call TRBJ2-5, with 9 bases that match TRBD1. The CDR3 runs to 14 residues. After removal of 2 bases from V and 5 bases from J, the junction contained 3 bases not matched to a gene. The germline V gene encodes CDR1 ENHRY and CDR2 SYGVKD. CDR3 amino acids: CAISETDRGETQYF. In nucleotides, the CDR3 is TGTGCCATCAGTGAGACGGACAGGGGTGAGACCCAGTACTTC.

This clone is a singleton in its sample. V usage is TRBV9 and J usage is TRBJ2-4, with 9 positions matching TRBD1. This CDR3 spans 15 amino acids. Germline V CDR1 and CDR2: SGDLS, YYNGEE. The V and J ends lost 3 bases and 9 bases, in that order; junction bases with no gene match: 10. CDR3 amino acids: CASSEPGQGRSIQYF. The DNA of the CDR3 is TGTGCCAGCAGCGAGCCCGGACAGGGGAGGAGCATTCAGTACTTC.

CDR3 coding DNA: TGTGCCAGCAGCGCAACAGGGACGGGTGAAGCTTTCTTT. It specifies CASSATGTGEAFF. The rearrangement joins TRBV9 to TRBJ1-1; TRBD1 might be the D (6 bases). Trimming shortened V by 3 bases and J by 7 bases, and 13 bases separated the two germline ends. Germline V CDR1 and CDR2: SGDLS, YYNGEE. CDR3 size: 13 residues.